The TCR beta chain under discussion was sequenced for a study of blood T cell repertoires in COVID-19. About the study: The United States, Italy and Spain provided the acute and convalescent COVID-19 samples. PBMCs, B-cell-depleted T cells, or T cells provided the cDNA or gDNA that made up the material.

As processed by the authors: Using reference gene primer amplification, nucleated cell counts were estimated. This table comes from immunoSEQ multiplex PCR, and its TCRdb copy is limited to in-frame clones, with some not included. The V and J calls and clone size were taken over from that table, and D and trimming were inferred from the DNA. The sample includes about 120,000 clones, approximately 87% of them seen just once. Comments on this clone: This specimen includes other DNA sequences encoding the same CDR3.

The V and J ends lost 0 bases and 4 bases respectively, with 9 bases between them. CDR3 length equals 14 residues. Per germline, CDR1 MNHEY and CDR2 SMNVEV (reference sequence). The clonotype comes from a woman aged 50 to 60 with acute or convalescent COVID-19. This chain connects TRBV27 to TRBJ1-2; tentative D call: TRBD1 (5 bases). Sequences were obtained from peripheral blood. In nucleotides, the CDR3 is TGTGCCAGCAGTTTATCGCGACAGTCCTATGGCTACACCTTC. Encoded protein: CASSLSRQSYGYTF.